This TCR beta chain was retrieved from a study of T cells in Graves' hyperthyroidism and ophthalmopathy. RNA transcripts were the template for amplifying TCR beta CDR3 regions. The TCR CDR3 was amplified in a first-round RT-PCR using the HTBI primer set. TCRdb analysed the multiplex PCR reads with MiXCR anew, one entry per CDR3 protein. The sample lists around 600,000 distinct CDR3 sequences; approximately 14% were seen once. The ends were cut back, 7 bases at V and 6 bases at J, with 16 bases in the middle. CDR1 SQVTM and CDR2 ANQGSEA come from the germline V gene. This CDR3 has 13 amino acids. This clonotype was found a few times. This may come from a read error, since a much larger clone is one base off.

This TCR derives from a woman aged 18-29 years with Graves' ophthalmopathy. Sample: blood. The V and J genes are TRBV29-1 and TRBJ1-5; D remains unclear. The CDR3 is CSAEGRRGQPQHF. For the CDR3, the DNA is TGCAGCGCCGAAGGCCGGCGGGGTCAGCCCCAGCATTTT. The whole variable domain, filled in from reference TRBV29-1 and TRBJ1-5, reads SAVISQKPSRDICQRGTSLTIQCQVDSQVTMMFWYRQQPGQSLTLIATANQGSEATYESGFVIDKFPISRPNLTFSTLTVSNMSPEDSSIYLCSAEGRRGQPQHFGDGTRLSIL.